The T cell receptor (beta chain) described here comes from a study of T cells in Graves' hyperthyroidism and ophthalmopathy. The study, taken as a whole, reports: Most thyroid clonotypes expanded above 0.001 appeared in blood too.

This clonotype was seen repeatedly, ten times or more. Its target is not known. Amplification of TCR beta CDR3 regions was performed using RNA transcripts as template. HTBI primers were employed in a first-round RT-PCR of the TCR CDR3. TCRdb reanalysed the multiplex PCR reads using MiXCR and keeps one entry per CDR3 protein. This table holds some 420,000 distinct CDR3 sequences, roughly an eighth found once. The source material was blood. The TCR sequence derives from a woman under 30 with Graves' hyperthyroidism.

Here the CDR3 reads CSARDRATSGLPGGDTDTQYF. The CDR3 DNA follows: TGCAGTGCTAGAGATAGAGCGACTAGCGGTCTCCCGGGGGGGGACACAGATACGCAGTATTTT. The V and J genes are TRBV20-1 and TRBJ2-3, with 9 nucleotides matching TRBD2. There are 21 residues in the CDR3. V was clipped by 0 bases and J by 2 bases; unmatched bases: 21. Per germline, CDR1 DFQATT and CDR2 SNEGSKA (reference sequence).